The text below deals with one TCR beta chain. Germline V lookup: CDR1 SGHNT, CDR2 YENEEA. The CDR3 is 13 amino acids. Unmatched junction bases numbered 1, after V lost 5 bases and J lost 5 bases. This entry is derived from a study of blood T cell repertoires in COVID-19. Across the whole study: The United States, Italy and Spain provided the acute and convalescent COVID-19 samples. T cells, B-cell-depleted T cells, or PBMCs supplied cDNA or gDNA.

Original processing methods: Estimation of nucleated cell counts relied on the amplification of reference gene primers. Only in-frame clones appear in the TCRdb table, and some are missing; sequencing was by immunoSEQ multiplex PCR. That table is the source of V, J and clone size, and D and trimming were worked out from the DNA. Here the sample spans about 180,000 clones, about 80% being singletons. The specimen was peripheral blood. V and J are TRBV11-3 and TRBJ2-2; TRBD1 matches 8 bases. The receptor comes from a human donor in a cohort sampled during active COVID-19. In DNA, the CDR3 is TGTGCCAGCAGCCGGACAGGGACCGGGGAGCTGTTTTTT. Translating it yields CASSRTGTGELFF.